This T cell receptor beta chain emerged from a study of identical twins. TCRdb recomputed calls from the 5' RACE reads with MiXCR, one row per CDR3 protein. Of roughly 540,000 distinct CDR3 sequences detected, less than 25% appear once; the ten largest clones hold about 0.91%. General observations from the study: Analyses of zero insertions could be partly confounded by invariant MAIT and iNKT cells.

This clonotype has a handful of counts. Antigen unknown. These data were likewise used in another study, on T cells expressing NK-cell markers. That study adds: Seven donors tested HCMV-seropositive and one tested seronegative among the eight sequenced. Also leading the CD3+CD56-NKG2C+ fraction in a few donors were these clonotypes.

The source of this sequence is a woman aged 18-29 years in good health. Sequenced sample: CD4+ T cells sorted from blood.

The CDR3 sequence is CASSQMTSSYEQYF. The CDR3 DNA follows: TGCGCCAGCAGCCAAATGACTAGTTCCTACGAGCAGTACTTC. The chain has TRBV4-3 and TRBJ2-7; maybe TRBD2 (6 bases). Germline V gives CDR1 LGHNA, CDR2 YSLEER. Trimming cost V 2 bases and J 1 base, with 9 bases left between them. The CDR3 has 14 amino acids.